Each of the 11 T cell receptor beta chains below was sequenced from the same sample in a study of T cells in Graves' hyperthyroidism and ophthalmopathy. Amplification targeted TCR beta CDR3 regions from RNA transcripts. A first-round RT-PCR of the TCR CDR3 used the HTBI primer set. TCRdb reanalysed the multiplex PCR reads using MiXCR and keeps one entry per CDR3 protein. The table includes around 690,000 distinct CDR3 sequences, 17% detected once. Sequenced input: blood. All receptors come from a man aged 50 or older with Graves' hyperthyroidism.

In this sample, this clonotype turned up many times. The chain couples TRBV28 to TRBJ2-7; 13 bases fit TRBD2. This CDR3 contains 15 residues. With V trimmed by 9 bases and J by 4 bases, 9 bases remained unmatched. Per the germline V gene, CDR1 is MDHEN and CDR2 is SYDVKM. The CDR3 DNA is TGTGCCAGTTTCCGGACTAGCGGGGGAGCATACGAGCAGTACTTC. This sequence encodes CASFRTSGGAYEQYF.

On this clonotype itself: Mismatch with germline at one junction end may stem from a read error. This rearrangement joins TRBV7-9 to TRBJ2-3, with 10 bases lining up with TRBD2. The CDR3 spans 15 residues. The germline V gene encodes CDR1 SEHNR and CDR2 FQNEAQ (reference sequence). CDR3 sequence reads: CASSPNPLAGDPQYF. DNA of the CDR3: TGTGCCAGCAGCCCTAACCCTCTAGCGGGAGATCCGCAGTATTTT.

At least ten counts were recorded for this clonotype. This CDR3 is CAISAGTGSTEAFF. CDR3 nucleotides: TGTGCCATCAGTGCCGGGACAGGGTCCACTGAAGCTTTCTTT. The rearrangement links TRBV10-3 to TRBJ1-1; TRBD1 matches 9 bases. Germline V CDR1 and CDR2: ENHRY, SYGVKD. Losses at the gene ends were 4 bases for V and 4 bases for J; bases not matched to a gene: 4. This CDR3 is 14 amino acids long.

This clonotype was observed many times. The CDR3 protein is CAISGSGGSYEQYF. The DNA for the CDR3 is TGTGCCATCAGTGGTTCAGGGGGCTCCTACGAGCAGTACTTC. The chain employs TRBV10-3 and TRBJ2-7; the match to TRBD1 covers 7 bases. The CDR3 is 14 amino acids. The V segment lost 4 bases and the J segment 0 bases; nucleotides outside the gene matches: 3. Looked up from germline, CDR1 is ENHRY and CDR2 is SYGVKD.

This clonotype came up many times. J is TRBJ2-1 and V is TRBV20-1, with D possibly being TRBD1 (5 bases). V gave up 6 bases and J gave up 8 bases, with 8 bases separating them. Germline V gene sequence: CDR1 DFQATT, CDR2 SNEGSKA (reference sequence). The CDR3 is made up of 10 amino acids. The CDR3 bases are TGCAGTGCCAGGGCGGATGAGCAGTTCTTC. Protein: CSARADEQFF.

The CDR3 protein is CASSLGGHTSTEAFF. The DNA for the CDR3 is TGTGCCAGCAGCTTAGGCGGTCACACGAGCACTGAAGCTTTCTTT. The chain uses TRBV11-3 and TRBJ1-1; D uncertain. Trimming removed 1 base from V and 4 bases from J, with 13 bases in between. CDR1 is SGHNT and CDR2 is YENEEA in the germline V gene. This CDR3 has 15 amino acids.

The rearrangement uses TRBV7-9 and TRBJ1-5; weak D call: TRBD1 (6 bases). V was shortened by 2 bases and J by 6 bases, with 23 bases between the two germline ends. There are 18 residues in the CDR3. Germline V gives CDR1 SEHNR, CDR2 FQNEAQ (reference sequence). The CDR3 coding sequence is TGTGCCAGCAGCTTAAGCATCGGGGGGGGCAAATCGGGTCAGCCCCAGCATTTT. Translating gives CASSLSIGGGKSGQPQHF. Looking up the rest from reference TRBV7-9 and TRBJ1-5 gives the full variable domain: DTGVSQNPRHKITKRGQNVTFRCDPISEHNRLYWYRQTLGQGPEFLTYFQNEAQLEKSRLLSDRFSAERPKGSFSTLEIQRTEQGDSAMYLCASSLSIGGGKSGQPQHFGDGTRLSIL.

This clonotype was counted at least ten times. The chain is built from TRBV28 and TRBJ1-4; 12 bases map to TRBD1. With 2 bases clipped from V and 10 bases from J, the junction kept 11 bases outside the gene matches. The CDR3 totals 17 residues. Per germline, CDR1 MDHEN and CDR2 SYDVKM. The CDR3 loop reads CASSLNNMGQGAGKLFF. The CDR3 DNA is TGTGCCAGCAGTTTAAATAATATGGGACAGGGGGCCGGAAAACTGTTTTTT.

This clonotype was seen repeatedly, ten times or more. V is TRBV7-9 and J is TRBJ1-3, with D perhaps TRBD1 (5 bases). Germline V gene lookup returns CDR1 SEHNR and CDR2 FQNEAQ (reference sequence). The length of the CDR3 is 17 residues. The V gene lost 5 bases and the J gene lost 0 bases, with 17 bases spanning the gap. The CDR3 loop reads CASSGAYTTVSGNTIYF. The CDR3 DNA sequence: TGTGCCAGCAGCGGGGCCTACACGACAGTCTCTGGAAACACCATATATTTT.

This clonotype showed up many times. As DNA, the CDR3 is TGTGCCAGCAACATAGAAGGGACAGGGGCCTACAATGAGCAGTTCTTC. Protein product: CASNIEGTGAYNEQFF. The chain combines TRBV28 with TRBJ2-1; the match to TRBD1 covers 10 bases. This CDR3 is built from 16 residues. V was clipped by 7 bases and J by 2 bases; unmatched bases: 8. Germline CDR1 and CDR2: MDHEN and SYDVKM. Variable domain in full (rest from reference TRBV28 and TRBJ2-1): DVKVTQSSRYLVKRTGEKVFLECVQDMDHENMFWYRQDPGLGLRLIYFSYDVKMKEKGDIPEGYSVSREKKERFSLILESASTNQTSMYLCASNIEGTGAYNEQFFGPGTRLTVL.

There are a few counts of this clonotype. The genes are TRBV5-1 and TRBJ1-2; 8 bases match TRBD1. CDR1 is SGHRS and CDR2 is YFSETQ in the germline V gene. This CDR3 comprises 15 residues. V shed 3 bases, J shed 4 bases, and the junction held 8 bases outside the gene matches. Here the CDR3 reads CASSWDGQGRYGYTF. CDR3 bases: TGCGCCAGCAGCTGGGACGGACAGGGACGCTATGGCTACACCTTC.